A selection of T cell receptor beta chains follows, all from one sample in a study of blood T cells in healthy people across ages. TCRdb redid the calling of the 5' RACE reads with MiXCR, one entry per CDR3 protein. The sample lists around 520,000 distinct CDR3 sequences; roughly a quarter were seen once. This sample was shared with a second study, whose subject was T cells of mothers and their children.

Specimen: blood. All receptors come from a boy aged 2 to 9 in good health. The CDR3 runs from the conserved cysteine through the conserved F or W. A D gene is named only where the DNA matches it firmly. A row's size may be missing; if present it is once, few, many or a size class.

>medium-sized|NA|TRBJ2-6|TRBV4-1
CASSQDFASGANVLTF
TGCGCCAGCAGCCAAGATTTTGCCTCTGGGGCCAACGTCCTGACTTTC
>NA|TRBD1|TRBJ2-7|TRBV7-9
CASSSPGQGTFYEQYF
TGTGCCAGCAGCTCTCCGGGACAGGGGACATTCTACGAGCAGTACTTC
>NA|TRBD2|TRBJ2-3|TRBV6-1
CASTMVAGVDTQYF
TGTGCCAGCACTATGGTAGCGGGGGTCGACACGCAGTATTTT
>NA|NA|TRBJ1-1|TRBV30
CAWTTGGPGAEAFF
TGTGCCTGGACCACCGGGGGGCCTGGCGCTGAAGCTTTCTTT
>NA|NA|TRBJ1-2|TRBV6-1
CASRKRNYGYTF
TGTGCCAGCCGAAAGAGGAACTATGGCTACACCTTC
>NA|TRBD2|TRBJ2-5|TRBV6-1
CASRTSGTSGVRTQYF
TGTGCCAGCAGGACCTCCGGGACTAGCGGGGTACGGACCCAGTACTTC
>few|NA|TRBJ1-2|TRBV20-1
CSASKNGYTF
TGCAGTGCTAGTAAGAATGGCTACACCTTC
>NA|TRBD2|TRBJ2-1|TRBV5-1
CASSPKAGGPGNEQFF
TGCGCCAGCAGCCCCAAAGCGGGGGGGCCGGGCAATGAGCAGTTCTTC
>few|NA|TRBJ2-6|TRBV5-1
CASSLVGQFSSGANVLTF
TGCGCCAGCAGCTTGGTGGGGCAGTTCAGCTCTGGGGCCAACGTCCTGACTTTC
>few|TRBD1|TRBJ2-5|TRBV2
CASSETGAETQYF
TGTGCCAGCAGTGAGACAGGGGCAGAGACCCAGTACTTC
>NA|NA|TRBJ1-4|TRBV6-5
CASSYSRGGRDEKLFF
TGTGCCAGCAGTTACTCGAGAGGTGGGCGCGATGAAAAACTGTTTTTT
>few|NA|TRBJ2-4|TRBV12-5
CASGTLARANIQYF
TGTGCTAGTGGAACCCTCGCGCGGGCAAACATTCAGTACTTC
>NA|TRBD1|TRBJ2-5|TRBV18
CASSPTGTGQETQYF
TGTGCCAGCTCACCAACCGGGACAGGCCAAGAGACCCAGTACTTC
>NA|TRBD2|TRBJ2-7|TRBV29-1
CSVTTSGSYEQYF
TGCAGCGTAACAACTAGCGGCTCCTACGAGCAGTACTTC
>few|NA|TRBJ2-7|TRBV2
CASSGHEQYF
TGTGCCAGCAGTGGGCACGAGCAGTACTTC
>few|TRBD2|TRBJ2-5|TRBV20-1
CSARPTSGQETQYF
TGCAGTGCTAGACCGACTAGCGGGCAAGAGACCCAGTACTTC
>NA|NA|TRBJ2-5|TRBV12-3/TRBV12-4
CASTQTGPEAETQYF
TGTGCCAGCACCCAAACAGGTCCCGAGGCGGAGACCCAGTACTTC
>few|TRBD1|TRBJ1-2|TRBV12-5
CASGLMAGGHHGYTF
TGTGCTAGTGGTTTGATGGCAGGGGGTCATCATGGCTACACCTTC
>NA|TRBD2|TRBJ2-1|TRBV7-9
CASCEREGYNEQFF
TGTGCCAGCTGTGAGCGGGAGGGTTACAATGAGCAGTTCTTC
>few|TRBD2|TRBJ2-7|TRBV18
CASSPFTSGGSYEQYF
TGTGCCAGCTCACCCTTCACTAGCGGGGGGTCCTACGAGCAGTACTTC
>NA|NA|TRBJ1-2|TRBV20-1
CSARDRFSYGYTF
TGCAGTGCTAGAGATAGGTTCAGCTATGGCTACACCTTC
>many|NA|TRBJ2-1|TRBV3-1
CASSQDLTDGPSSYNEQFF
TGTGCCAGCAGCCAAGACCTGACGGACGGACCTAGCTCCTACAATGAGCAGTTCTTC
>few|NA|TRBJ2-7|TRBV6-2/TRBV6-3
CASSYAPGDYEQYF
TGTGCCAGCAGTTACGCCCCTGGGGATTACGAGCAGTACTTC
>few|TRBD2|TRBJ2-2|TRBV19
CASSIAPGLNTGELFF
TGTGCCAGTAGTATAGCTCCGGGACTAAACACCGGGGAGCTGTTTTTT
>NA|TRBD1|TRBJ2-3|TRBV6-5
CAIGTGVGDTQYF
TGTGCCATCGGGACAGGGGTCGGAGATACGCAGTATTTT
>NA|NA|TRBJ2-7|TRBV29-1
CSVELGGVEQYF
TGCAGCGTTGAACTAGGGGGAGTTGAGCAGTACTTC
>few|NA|TRBJ1-4|TRBV4-1
CASSRTLIQGRGETNEKLFF
TGCGCCAGCAGCCGCACACTAATACAGGGTCGCGGGGAAACTAATGAAAAACTGTTTTTT
>NA|NA|TRBJ2-3|TRBV12-3/TRBV12-4
CASSLKAVTDTQYF
TGTGCCAGCAGTTTAAAGGCTGTTACAGATACGCAGTATTTT
>NA|TRBD1|TRBJ1-2|TRBV7-6
CASSLWDRGLDGYTF
TGTGCCAGCAGCTTATGGGACAGGGGGCTGGATGGCTACACCTTC
>NA|NA|TRBJ1-3|TRBV9
CASSESGNSGNTIYF
TGTGCCAGCAGCGAGTCGGGGAATTCTGGAAACACCATATATTTT
>many|NA|TRBJ1-3|TRBV25-1
CASSEQRTAYSGNTIYF
TGTGCCAGCAGTGAACAAAGGACAGCTTACTCTGGAAACACCATATATTTT